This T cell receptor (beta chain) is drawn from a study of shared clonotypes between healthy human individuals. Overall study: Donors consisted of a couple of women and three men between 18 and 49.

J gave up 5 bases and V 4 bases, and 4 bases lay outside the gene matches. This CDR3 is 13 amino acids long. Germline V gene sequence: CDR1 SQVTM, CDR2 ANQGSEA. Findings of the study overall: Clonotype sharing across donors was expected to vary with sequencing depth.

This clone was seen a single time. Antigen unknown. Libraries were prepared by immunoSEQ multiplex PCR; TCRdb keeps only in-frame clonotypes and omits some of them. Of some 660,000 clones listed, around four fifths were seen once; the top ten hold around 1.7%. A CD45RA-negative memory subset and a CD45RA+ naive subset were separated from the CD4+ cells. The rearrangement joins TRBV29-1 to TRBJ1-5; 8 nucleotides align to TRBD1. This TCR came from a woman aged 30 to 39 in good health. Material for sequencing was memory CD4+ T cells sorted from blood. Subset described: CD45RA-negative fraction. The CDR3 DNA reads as TGCAGCGTTGGACAGGGGATGGATCAGCCCCAGCATTTT. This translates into CSVGQGMDQPQHF.